This T cell receptor beta chain was retrieved from a study of T cell repertoires in cytomegalovirus infection. This clonotype was observed many times. Its cognate antigen is unknown. A single record per CDR3 protein comes from TCRdb applying MiXCR to the reads. Of about 350,000 distinct CDR3 sequences listed, nearly 35% were seen once; the top ten hold approximately 15%. CDR3 length: 16 amino acids. With 6 bases removed from V and 6 bases from J, the gap between germline ends came to 23 bases. This TCR derives from a human donor in good health (CMV status not recorded). Some clones in this sample may be carry-over from other donors' samples. This specimen consisted of cultured PBMCs, obtained from culture after CMV antigen stimulation. This chain links TRBV12-3 or TRBV12-4 with TRBJ1-2; D not certain. The CDR3 loop reads CASSEGPAGGQDGYTF. The CDR3 nucleotides read TGTGCCAGCAGCGAAGGCCCGGCAGGCGGGCAGGATGGCTACACCTTC.